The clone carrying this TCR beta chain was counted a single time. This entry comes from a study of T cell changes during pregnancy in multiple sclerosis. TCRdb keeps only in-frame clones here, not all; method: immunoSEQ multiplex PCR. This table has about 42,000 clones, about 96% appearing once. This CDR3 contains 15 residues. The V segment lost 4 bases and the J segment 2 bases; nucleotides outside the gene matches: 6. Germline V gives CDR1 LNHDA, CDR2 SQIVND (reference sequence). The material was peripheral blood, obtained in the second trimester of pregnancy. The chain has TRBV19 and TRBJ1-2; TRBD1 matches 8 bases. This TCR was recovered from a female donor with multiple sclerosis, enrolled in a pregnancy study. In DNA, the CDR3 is TGTGCCAGTAGTAGAGCCGGACAGGGCAACTATGGCTACACCTTC. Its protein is CASSRAGQGNYGYTF. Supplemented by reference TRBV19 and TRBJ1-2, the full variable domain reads DGGITQSPKYLFRKEGQNVTLSCEQNLNHDAMYWYRQDPGQGLRLIYYSQIVNDFQKGDIAEGYSVSREKKESFPLTVTSAQKNPTAFYLCASSRAGQGNYGYTFGSGTRLTVV.